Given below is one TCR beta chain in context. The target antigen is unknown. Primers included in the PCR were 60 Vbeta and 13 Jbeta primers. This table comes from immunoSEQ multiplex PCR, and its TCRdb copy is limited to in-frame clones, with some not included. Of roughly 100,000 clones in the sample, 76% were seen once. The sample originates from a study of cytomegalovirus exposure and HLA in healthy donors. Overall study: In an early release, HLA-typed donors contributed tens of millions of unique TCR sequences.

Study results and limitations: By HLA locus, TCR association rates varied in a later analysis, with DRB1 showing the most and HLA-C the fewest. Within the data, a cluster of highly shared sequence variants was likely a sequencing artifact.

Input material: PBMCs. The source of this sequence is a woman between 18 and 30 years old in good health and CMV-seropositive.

CDR3 sequence (DNA): TGCAGCGTTGGAGGACATCCCGGCACTGAAGCTTTCTTT. Amino acid sequence: CSVGGHPGTEAFF. V and J are TRBV29-1 and TRBJ1-1; tentatively, D is TRBD1 (5 bases). The germline V and J ends were trimmed by 4 bases and 4 bases, with 13 bases remaining between them. The CDR3 sequence is 13 residues long. Per germline, CDR1 SQVTM and CDR2 ANQGSEA.